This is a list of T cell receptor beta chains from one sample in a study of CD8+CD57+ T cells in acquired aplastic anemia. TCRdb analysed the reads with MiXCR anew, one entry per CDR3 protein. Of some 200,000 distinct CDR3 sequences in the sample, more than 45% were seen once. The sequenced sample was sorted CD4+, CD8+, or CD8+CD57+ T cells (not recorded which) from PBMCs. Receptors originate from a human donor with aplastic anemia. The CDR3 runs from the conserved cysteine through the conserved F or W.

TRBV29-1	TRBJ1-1	CSVRPRLSRVNTEAFF
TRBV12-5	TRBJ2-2	CASGLRAGNTGELFF
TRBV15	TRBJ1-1	CATSRDRGWVAFF
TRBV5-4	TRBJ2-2	CASSSRTEDTGELFF
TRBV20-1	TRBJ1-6	CSARDPGWNSPLHF
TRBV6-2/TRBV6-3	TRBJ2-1	CASSYWVAVYYNEQFF
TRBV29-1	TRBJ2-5	CSVIPATETQYF
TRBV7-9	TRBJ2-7	CASSPVQTRDYEQYF
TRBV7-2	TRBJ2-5	CASSLQSGETQYF
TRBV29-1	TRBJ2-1	CSGLQGGWNKQFF
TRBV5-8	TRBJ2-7	CASSIEVSPSEQYF
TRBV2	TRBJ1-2	CASRGTGGDGYTF
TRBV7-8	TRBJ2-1	CASSSGRNNEQFF
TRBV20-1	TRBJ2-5	CSASPYSAGTPQETQYF
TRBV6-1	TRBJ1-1	CASRTPAGENTEAFF
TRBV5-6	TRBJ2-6	CASGRTGSGANVLTF
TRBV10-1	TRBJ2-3	CASSWGASGGVTDTQYF
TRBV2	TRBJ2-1	CASSGPGLAGGPNEQFF
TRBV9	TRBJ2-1	CASSVEGRDYNEQFF
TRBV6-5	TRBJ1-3	CASSYRGTGNTIYF
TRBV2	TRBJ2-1	CASLRESSYNEQFF
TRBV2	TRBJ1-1	CASSDVVGHTEAFF
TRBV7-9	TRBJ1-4	CASSLVTGGSLELFF
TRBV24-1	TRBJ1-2	CATSEGTGGVDGYTF
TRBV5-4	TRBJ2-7	CASSLRLAGGLHEQYF
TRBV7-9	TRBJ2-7	CASSLVATEQYF
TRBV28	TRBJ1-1	CASSLVSATGRGTEAFF
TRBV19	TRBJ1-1	CASSIAPGLTEAFF
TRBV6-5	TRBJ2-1	CASSYPPSGGNNEQFF
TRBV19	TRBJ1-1	CASSYRSGEAFF
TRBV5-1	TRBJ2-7	CASSFVPGTGGDEQYF
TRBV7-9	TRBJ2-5	CASSSPAGAETQYF
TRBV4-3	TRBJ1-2	CASSPWAGDPNYGYTF
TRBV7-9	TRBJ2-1	CASSLPGPASPFF